One sample yielded the 30 T cell receptor beta chains listed below, sequenced in a study of cytomegalovirus exposure and HLA in healthy donors. Primers: 60 Vbeta forward and 13 Jbeta reverse. Profiling relied on immunoSEQ multiplex PCR, and the TCRdb table lists in-frame clones only, not all of them. The sample lists approximately 130,000 clones, over 70% seen once, with around 3.2% in the top ten. Sequencing input: PBMCs. These receptors originate from a man aged 25-45 years in good health and CMV-seronegative.

V is TRBV18 and J is TRBJ2-3, with TRBD2 matching 14 bases. The V segment lost 3 bases and the J segment 5 bases; nucleotides outside the gene matches: 7. The CDR3 spans 17 residues. Per the germline V gene, CDR1 is KGHSH and CDR2 is LQKENI. The CDR3 bases are TGTGCCAGCTCACCCATCGGGACTAGCGGGGGAGGAGATACGCAGTATTTT. It translates to CASSPIGTSGGGDTQYF.

This chain connects TRBV7-9 to TRBJ1-5; D is ambiguous. The CDR3 sequence is 15 residues long. The germline V gene encodes CDR1 SEHNR and CDR2 FQNEAQ (reference sequence). Trimming cost V 1 base and J 4 bases, with 11 bases left between them. The CDR3 is CASSLGGEVNQPQHF. The CDR3 nucleotides read TGTGCCAGCAGCTTAGGCGGGGAGGTAAATCAGCCCCAGCATTTT.

The chain is built from TRBV5-1 and TRBJ1-2; D not resolved. Germline CDR1 SGHRS, CDR2 YFSETQ. V gave up 3 bases and J gave up 3 bases, with 12 bases separating them. CDR3 length equals 14 residues. DNA of the CDR3: TGCGCCAGCAGCTACAGTGGAAGTGACTATGGCTACACCTTC. It translates to CASSYSGSDYGYTF.

The table lists this clone with a count of one. This chain uses TRBV6-5 with TRBJ1-6, with 8 positions matching TRBD1. The CDR3 contains 16 residues. Germline values: CDR1 MNHEY, CDR2 SVGAGI. Trimming removed 0 bases from V and 8 bases from J; junction bases left unmatched: 6. The CDR3 coding sequence is TGTGCCAGCAGTTACTCGAAAGGGACAGGTGATTCACCCCTCCACTTT. Protein sequence: CASSYSKGTGDSPLHF.

V gene TRBV12-5 combines with J gene TRBJ2-7, with TRBD2 matching over 11 bases. J was trimmed by 4 bases and V by 1 base; bases with no gene match: 9. The CDR3 is made up of 17 amino acids. Germline CDR1 is LGHNT and CDR2 is FRNRAP. CDR3 amino acids: CASGLGLSGRACYEQYF. Here the CDR3 DNA reads TGTGCTAGTGGTTTGGGCCTTAGCGGGAGGGCCTGTTACGAGCAGTACTTC.

The J gene is TRBJ2-7, the V gene TRBV6-5; the D gene is possibly TRBD1 (6 bases). Germline CDR1 MNHEY, CDR2 SVGAGI. Trimming removed 4 bases at V and 2 bases at J, with 9 bases between. This CDR3 contains 13 residues. The CDR3: CASSSRDTYEQYF. The DNA for the CDR3 is TGTGCCAGCAGTTCCCGGGACACCTACGAGCAGTACTTC.

This chain connects TRBV2 to TRBJ2-7; 10 bases match TRBD1. CDR1 and CDR2 from the germline V gene are SNHLY and FYNNEI. V was pared by 8 bases and J by 2 bases, with 6 bases of the junction left unmatched. This CDR3 comprises 14 residues. In DNA, the CDR3 is TGTGCCAGCTACCGGGACAGGGGAACCTACGAGCAGTACTTC. This sequence encodes CASYRDRGTYEQYF.

This clone has only a few counts. The CDR3 nucleotides are TGTGCCAGCACCCCTAAGGGGCCGGGACAGGGGGCCTACGAGCAGTACTTC. Protein product: CASTPKGPGQGAYEQYF. This chain uses TRBV7-8 with TRBJ2-7; 11 bases are shared with TRBD1. J was trimmed by 2 bases and V by 7 bases; bases with no gene match: 13. The CDR3 sequence is 17 residues long. Germline values: CDR1 SGHVS, CDR2 FQNEAQ.

This clone came up a few times. The rearrangement uses TRBV2 and TRBJ1-6; weak D call: TRBD1 (5 bases). Germline CDR1 is SNHLY and CDR2 is FYNNEI. With 4 bases removed from V and 9 bases from J, the gap between germline ends came to 13 bases. This CDR3 has 14 amino acids. The CDR3 region is CASSVTEKVSPLHF. The CDR3, as DNA: TGTGCCAGCAGTGTGACAGAAAAGGTTTCACCCCTCCACTTT.

This chain connects TRBV9 to TRBJ2-1; D is unresolved. This CDR3 spans 15 amino acids. Trimming took off 0 bases at V and 5 bases at J, with 12 bases between the two ends. Germline loops: CDR1 SGDLS, CDR2 YYNGEE. For the CDR3, the DNA is TGTGCCAGCAGCGTAGCTCCAACTACGGACAATGAGCAGTTCTTC. It codes for CASSVAPTTDNEQFF.

The V call is TRBV4-2, the J call TRBJ2-5; tentatively, D is TRBD2 (6 bases). V lost 4 bases to trimming and J lost 7 bases, with 16 bases between them. The CDR3 has 14 amino acids. CDR1 is LGHNA, CDR2 YNFKEQ, per germline. CDR3 DNA: TGTGCCAGCAGCCTGCGGGGACTTGAAGGGACCCAGTACTTC. Translated: CASSLRGLEGTQYF.

This chain uses TRBV11-3 with TRBJ2-3; no firm D call. The germline CDR1 and CDR2 sequences are SGHNT and YENEEA. This CDR3 contains 12 residues. The V and J ends lost 4 bases and 6 bases respectively, with 8 bases between them. CDR3 DNA sequence: TGTGCCAGCAGCTCTAGAGAGGATACGCAGTATTTT. Translated, it gives CASSSREDTQYF.

This clone was observed a handful of times. J is TRBJ1-2 and V is TRBV6-5; 12 positions agree with TRBD1. The CDR3 is made up of 16 amino acids. V lost 2 bases, J lost 5 bases, and 6 bases stayed unmatched. Germline CDR1 and CDR2: MNHEY and SVGAGI. The CDR3 spells CASSYLGTGGWYGYTF. CDR3 in DNA: TGTGCCAGCAGTTACCTTGGGACAGGGGGCTGGTATGGCTACACCTTC.

The rearrangement links TRBV5-1 to TRBJ2-5, with TRBD1 matching over 10 bases. The DNA end favors TRBJ2-7, so the J call may be wrong. The CDR3 contains 13 residues. Germline CDR1 is SGHRS and CDR2 is YFSETQ. The CDR3 coding sequence is TGCGCCAGCAGGGGGACAGGGGCCTACGAGCAGTACTTC. This translates into CASRGTGAYEQYF.

The J gene is TRBJ2-5, the V gene TRBV29-1; 8 bases line up with TRBD1. This CDR3 has 12 amino acids. From germline, CDR1 is SQVTM and CDR2 ANQGSEA. V was clipped by 4 bases and J by 5 bases; unmatched bases: 3. The CDR3 DNA sequence: TGCAGCGTTGGATACAGGGGGGAGACCCAGTACTTC. Its protein product is CSVGYRGETQYF.

This chain connects TRBV9 to TRBJ2-7; 8 bases map to TRBD1. The germline gives CDR1 SGDLS, CDR2 YYNGEE. Germline trimming cut 0 bases from V and 0 bases from J; bases unmatched to any gene: 2. CDR3 length equals 15 residues. In nucleotides, the CDR3 is TGTGCCAGCAGCGTAGGACAGGGGTACTCCTACGAGCAGTACTTC. It specifies CASSVGQGYSYEQYF.

The chain carries TRBV30 and TRBJ1-1, with TRBD1 as a possible D gene (5 bases). In germline, CDR1 is GTSNPN, CDR2 SVGIG (reference sequence). V was pared by 5 bases and J by 6 bases, with 13 bases between. This CDR3 comprises 12 residues. For the CDR3, the DNA is TGTGCCTGGCAGGGTGGGAATCCTGAAGCTTTCTTT. Its translation: CAWQGGNPEAFF.

In this sample, this clone turned up a few times. The chain has TRBV28 and TRBJ2-1, with a weak D call TRBD2 (5 bases). V dropped 7 bases and J dropped 10 bases, with 11 bases sitting between them. The germline gives CDR1 MDHEN, CDR2 SYDVKM. CDR3 size: 11 residues. The CDR3 nucleotides read TGTGCCAGCACTACAAGGAGGGAGCAGTTCTTC. This translates into CASTTRREQFF.

The CDR3 protein is CASSLMAGRETQYF. The CDR3 nucleotides are TGTGCCAGCAGCTTAATGGCGGGGCGGGAGACCCAGTACTTC. The chain links TRBV7-2 to TRBJ2-5, with D perhaps matching TRBD2 (6 bases). The V gene's germline CDR1 is SGHTA and CDR2 FQGNSA. The CDR3 sequence is 14 residues long. Trimming took off 2 bases at V and 5 bases at J, with 12 bases between the two ends.

The chain recombines TRBV6-6 with TRBJ2-3, with TRBD2 as a possible D gene (6 bases). The CDR3 totals 16 residues. V was trimmed by 5 bases and J by 2 bases, leaving 17 bases between them. In germline, CDR1 is MNHNY, CDR2 SVGAGI (reference sequence). The CDR3 loop is CASSTNWRDLTDTQYF. CDR3 bases: TGTGCCAGCAGTACCAACTGGCGGGATCTCACAGATACGCAGTATTTT.

DNA of the CDR3: TGTGCCAGCAGCCCGGGAGGGGAGACCCAGTACTTC. This translates into CASSPGGETQYF. The rearrangement uses TRBV13 and TRBJ2-5, with TRBD2 identical over 8 bases. In germline, CDR1 is PRHDT, CDR2 FYEKMQ (reference sequence). With V trimmed by 5 bases and J by 5 bases, 1 base remained unmatched. The CDR3 is made up of 12 amino acids.

This clone has a count of ten or more. The chain links TRBV6-5 to TRBJ1-1; 7 bases are shared with TRBD1. The germline V gene has CDR1 MNHEY and CDR2 SVGAGI. The CDR3 is 14 residues long. V shed 5 bases, J shed 4 bases, and the junction held 7 bases outside the gene matches. The CDR3 nucleotides read TGTGCCAGCAGTACCTGGACAGGAGGCACTGAAGCTTTCTTT. Its protein is CASSTWTGGTEAFF.

This sequence joins TRBV2 and TRBJ2-3; D perhaps matches TRBD1 (5 bases). The V and J ends lost 8 bases and 2 bases respectively, with 14 bases between them. This CDR3 contains 14 residues. Germline CDR1 reads SNHLY; CDR2 reads FYNNEI. CDR3 nucleotide sequence: TGTGCCAGCGGGGCAACCGGGCCCACAGATACGCAGTATTTT. Amino acid sequence: CASGATGPTDTQYF.

The rearrangement uses TRBV5-1 and TRBJ2-7; perhaps TRBD2 as D (5 bases). Germline CDR1 is SGHRS and CDR2 is YFSETQ. The CDR3 has 14 residues. V dropped 7 bases and J dropped 4 bases, with 18 bases sitting between them. The CDR3, as DNA: TGCGCCAGCCGGCACTATGAGGGAAAGTACGAGCAGTACTTC. It encodes CASRHYEGKYEQYF.

This clone was seen only a few times. CDR3: CASSATRRAGGRDEQFF. The CDR3 DNA sequence: TGTGCCAGTAGTGCCACCAGGCGGGCGGGGGGGAGGGATGAGCAGTTCTTC. This chain uses TRBV19 with TRBJ2-1; 9 positions match TRBD2. V shed 5 bases and J 8 bases; nucleotides not matched to a gene: 16. CDR3 size: 17 residues. Germline V lookup: CDR1 LNHDA, CDR2 SQIVND (reference sequence).

This chain joins TRBV7-8 and TRBJ2-7; 7 bases align to TRBD1. The V segment lost 5 bases and the J segment 4 bases; nucleotides outside the gene matches: 5. CDR1 is SGHVS and CDR2 is FQNEAQ in the germline V gene. The CDR3 extends over 13 amino acids. CDR3 DNA sequence: TGTGCCAGCAGCATCGGACAGGAATACGAGCAGTACTTC. As protein: CASSIGQEYEQYF.

The genes are TRBV12-5 and TRBJ2-1; TRBD1 aligns across 8 bases. CDR1 LGHNT and CDR2 FRNRAP come from the germline V gene. J gave up 5 bases and V 7 bases, and 10 bases lay outside the gene matches. The CDR3 runs 15 residues. This chain's CDR3 is CASALDRGGHNEQFF. CDR3 DNA: TGTGCTAGTGCCCTAGACAGGGGAGGACACAATGAGCAGTTCTTC. Full variable domain (outside the CDR3, taken from reference TRBV12-5 and TRBJ2-1): DARVTQTPRHKVTEMGQEVTMRCQPILGHNTVFWYRQTMMQGLELLAYFRNRAPLDDSGMPKDRFSAEMPDATLATLKIQPSEPRDSAVYFCASALDRGGHNEQFFGPGTRLTVL.

The chain joins TRBV7-6 to TRBJ1-4; D might be TRBD1 (5 bases). The CDR3 extends over 15 amino acids. The V end was cut by 5 bases, the J end by 5 bases, with 15 bases between. Germline CDR1 SGHVS, CDR2 FNYEAQ. The CDR3 nucleotides are TGTGCCAGCAGCCCAGTAGGGACTGAGAATGAAAAACTGTTTTTT. This codes for CASSPVGTENEKLFF. Complete variable domain (other parts from reference TRBV7-6 and TRBJ1-4): GAGVSQSPRYKVTKRGQDVALRCDPISGHVSLYWYRQALGQGPEFLTYFNYEAQQDKSGLPNDRFSAERPEGSISTLTIQRTEQRDSAMYRCASSPVGTENEKLFFGSGTQLSVL.

This rearrangement joins TRBV5-6 to TRBJ1-4, with D perhaps TRBD1 (6 bases). Germline loops: CDR1 SGHDT, CDR2 YYEEEE. The CDR3 totals 16 residues. V gave up 0 bases and J gave up 4 bases, with 13 bases separating them. The chain's CDR3 is CASSLGIRGFNEKLFF. DNA for the CDR3: TGTGCCAGCAGCTTGGGAATCAGGGGCTTTAATGAAAAACTGTTTTTT.

This chain joins TRBV2 and TRBJ1-5; 7 bases are shared with TRBD1. This CDR3 is built from 20 residues. Trimming cost V 5 bases and J 0 bases; bases outside gene matches: 19. Germline V gene data show CDR1 as SNHLY and CDR2 as FYNNEI. The CDR3 nucleotides are TGTGCCAGCAGTAGGCTCAGAGGGGACAGAACCCTTGATAGCAATCAGCCCCAGCATTTT. It specifies CASSRLRGDRTLDSNQPQHF.